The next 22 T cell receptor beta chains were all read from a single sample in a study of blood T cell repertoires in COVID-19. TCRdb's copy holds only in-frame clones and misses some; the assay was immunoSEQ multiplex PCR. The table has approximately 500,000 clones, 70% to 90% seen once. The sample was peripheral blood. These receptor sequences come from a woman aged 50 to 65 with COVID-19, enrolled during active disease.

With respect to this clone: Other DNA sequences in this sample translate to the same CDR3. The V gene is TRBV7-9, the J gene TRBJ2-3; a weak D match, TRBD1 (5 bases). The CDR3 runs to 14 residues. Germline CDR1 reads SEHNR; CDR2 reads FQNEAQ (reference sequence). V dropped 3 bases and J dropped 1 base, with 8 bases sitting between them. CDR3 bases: TGTGCCAGCAGCTTGGTAGGGGGCACAGATACGCAGTATTTT. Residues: CASSLVGGTDTQYF. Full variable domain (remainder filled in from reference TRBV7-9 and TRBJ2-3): DTGVSQNPRHKITKRGQNVTFRCDPISEHNRLYWYRQTLGQGPEFLTYFQNEAQLEKSRLLSDRFSAERPKGSFSTLEIQRTEQGDSAMYLCASSLVGGTDTQYFGPGTRLTVL.

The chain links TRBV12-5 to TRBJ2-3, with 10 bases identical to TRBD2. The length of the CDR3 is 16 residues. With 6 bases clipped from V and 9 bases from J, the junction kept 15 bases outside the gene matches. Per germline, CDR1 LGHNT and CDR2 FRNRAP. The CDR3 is CASGRALAGDPHTQYF. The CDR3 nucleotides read TGTGCTAGTGGCCGTGCTCTAGCGGGGGACCCTCACACGCAGTATTTT.

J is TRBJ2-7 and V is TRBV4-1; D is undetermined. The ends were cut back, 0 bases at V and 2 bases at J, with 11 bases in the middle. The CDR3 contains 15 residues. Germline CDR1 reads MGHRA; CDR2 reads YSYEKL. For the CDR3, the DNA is TGCGCCAGCAGCCAAGATCCGGGTAACCCCTACGAGCAGTACTTC. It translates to CASSQDPGNPYEQYF.

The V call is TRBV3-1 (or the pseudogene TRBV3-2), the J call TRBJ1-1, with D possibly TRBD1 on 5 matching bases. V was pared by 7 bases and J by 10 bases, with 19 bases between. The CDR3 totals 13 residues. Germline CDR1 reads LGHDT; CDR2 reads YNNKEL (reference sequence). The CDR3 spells CASTLQGGPGAFF. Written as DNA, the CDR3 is TGTGCCAGCACCCTCCAGGGTGGTCCTGGAGCTTTCTTT.

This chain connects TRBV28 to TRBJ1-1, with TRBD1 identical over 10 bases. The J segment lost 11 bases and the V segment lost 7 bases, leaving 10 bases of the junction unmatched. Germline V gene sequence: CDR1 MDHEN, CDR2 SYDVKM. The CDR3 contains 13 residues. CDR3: CASIGQGVIGAFF. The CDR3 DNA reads TGTGCCAGCATCGGACAGGGGGTAATCGGGGCTTTCTTT. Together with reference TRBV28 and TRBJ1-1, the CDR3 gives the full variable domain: DVKVTQSSRYLVKRTGEKVFLECVQDMDHENMFWYRQDPGLGLRLIYFSYDVKMKEKGDIPEGYSVSREKKERFSLILESASTNQTSMYLCASIGQGVIGAFFGQGTRLTVV.

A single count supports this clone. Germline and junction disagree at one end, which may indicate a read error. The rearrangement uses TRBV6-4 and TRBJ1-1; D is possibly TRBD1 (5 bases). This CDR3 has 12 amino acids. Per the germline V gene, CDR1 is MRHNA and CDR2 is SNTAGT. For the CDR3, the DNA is TGCACCAATAATACAGGAAGGACTGAAGCTTTCTTT. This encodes CTNNTGRTEAFF.

CDR3 residues: CASSDLANTEAFF. The CDR3 DNA is TGTGCCAGCAGCGATCTAGCGAACACTGAAGCTTTCTTT. The rearrangement uses TRBV28 and TRBJ1-1; D is ambiguous. This CDR3 has 13 residues. The germline gives CDR1 MDHEN, CDR2 SYDVKM. V lost 6 bases and J lost 1, with 9 bases in between.

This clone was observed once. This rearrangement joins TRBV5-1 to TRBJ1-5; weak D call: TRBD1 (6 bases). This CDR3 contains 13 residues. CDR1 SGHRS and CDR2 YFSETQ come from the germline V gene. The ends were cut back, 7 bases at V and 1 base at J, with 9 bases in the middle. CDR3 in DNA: TGCGCCAGCCCCGACAGGAGCAATCAGCCCCAGCATTTT. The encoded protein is CASPDRSNQPQHF.

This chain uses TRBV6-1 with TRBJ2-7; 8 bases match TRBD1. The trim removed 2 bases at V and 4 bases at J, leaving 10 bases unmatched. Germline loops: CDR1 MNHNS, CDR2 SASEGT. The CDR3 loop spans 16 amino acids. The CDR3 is CASSERVEQGGYEQYF. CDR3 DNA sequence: TGTGCCAGCAGTGAACGGGTAGAACAGGGGGGATACGAGCAGTACTTC.

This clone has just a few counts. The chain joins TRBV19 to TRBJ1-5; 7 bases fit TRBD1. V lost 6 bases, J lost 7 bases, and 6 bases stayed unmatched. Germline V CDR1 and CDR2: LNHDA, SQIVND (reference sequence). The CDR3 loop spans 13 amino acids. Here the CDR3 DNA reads TGTGCCAGTAGACAGGGGTCGGGACAGCCCCAGCATTTT. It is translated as CASRQGSGQPQHF.

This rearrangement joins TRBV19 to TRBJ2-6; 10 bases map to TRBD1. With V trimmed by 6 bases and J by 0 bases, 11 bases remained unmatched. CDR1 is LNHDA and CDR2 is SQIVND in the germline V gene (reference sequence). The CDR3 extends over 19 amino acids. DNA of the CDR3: TGTGCCAGTAGCCTCGACAGGGGGCTGATCCTCTCTGGGGCCAACGTCCTGACTTTC. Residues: CASSLDRGLILSGANVLTF.

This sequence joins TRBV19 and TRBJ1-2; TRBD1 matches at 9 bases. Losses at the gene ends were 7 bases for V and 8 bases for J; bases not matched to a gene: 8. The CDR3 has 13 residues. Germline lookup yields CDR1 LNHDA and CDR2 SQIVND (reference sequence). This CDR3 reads CASNKGTGRGYTF. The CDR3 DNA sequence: TGTGCCAGTAACAAAGGGACAGGGCGAGGCTACACCTTC.

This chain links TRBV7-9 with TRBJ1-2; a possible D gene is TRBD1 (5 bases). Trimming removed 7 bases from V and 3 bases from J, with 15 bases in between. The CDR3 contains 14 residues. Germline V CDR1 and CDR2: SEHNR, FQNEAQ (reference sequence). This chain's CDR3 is CASTYGGVDYGYTF. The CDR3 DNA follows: TGTGCCAGCACCTACGGGGGGGTGGACTATGGCTACACCTTC.

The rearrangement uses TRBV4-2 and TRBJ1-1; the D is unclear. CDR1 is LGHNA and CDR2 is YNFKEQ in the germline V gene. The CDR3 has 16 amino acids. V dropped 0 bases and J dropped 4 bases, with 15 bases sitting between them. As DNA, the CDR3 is TGTGCCAGCAGCCAAGAAAATATGCAGGCCGGCACTGAAGCTTTCTTT. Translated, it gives CASSQENMQAGTEAFF.

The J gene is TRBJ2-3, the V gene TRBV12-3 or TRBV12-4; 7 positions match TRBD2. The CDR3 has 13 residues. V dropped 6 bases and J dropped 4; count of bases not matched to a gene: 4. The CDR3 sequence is CASRLAWSDTQYF. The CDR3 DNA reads TGTGCCAGCAGACTAGCGTGGTCAGATACGCAGTATTTT.

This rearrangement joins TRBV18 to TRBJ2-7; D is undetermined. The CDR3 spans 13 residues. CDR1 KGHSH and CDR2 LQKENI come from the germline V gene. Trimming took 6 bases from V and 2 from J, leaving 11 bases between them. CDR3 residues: CASSPSSPYEQYF. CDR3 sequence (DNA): TGTGCCAGCTCTCCTTCGTCCCCCTACGAGCAGTACTTC.

CDR3 DNA: TGTGCCAGCAGCCAAGAAGCCAGGGGCGATTCACCCCTCCACTTT. This encodes CASSQEARGDSPLHF. The V and J genes are TRBV4-2 and TRBJ1-6, with D tentatively TRBD1 (6 bases). The germline V gene has CDR1 LGHNA and CDR2 YNFKEQ. The CDR3 has 15 amino acids. Trimming left V 0 bases short and J 8 bases short, with 11 bases between.

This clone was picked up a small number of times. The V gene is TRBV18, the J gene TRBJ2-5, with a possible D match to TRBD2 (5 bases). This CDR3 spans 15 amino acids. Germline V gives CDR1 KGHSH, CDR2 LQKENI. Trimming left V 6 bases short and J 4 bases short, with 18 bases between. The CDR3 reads CASSTDAGPGETQYF. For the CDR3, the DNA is TGTGCCAGCTCTACGGATGCGGGCCCGGGAGAGACCCAGTACTTC.

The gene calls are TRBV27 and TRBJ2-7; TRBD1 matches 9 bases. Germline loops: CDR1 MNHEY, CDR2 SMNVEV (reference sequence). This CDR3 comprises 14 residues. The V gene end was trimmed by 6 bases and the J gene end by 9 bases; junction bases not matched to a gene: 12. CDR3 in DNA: TGTGCCAGCAGCTATGGACAGGGGACTACGGGGCAGTACTTC. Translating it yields CASSYGQGTTGQYF.

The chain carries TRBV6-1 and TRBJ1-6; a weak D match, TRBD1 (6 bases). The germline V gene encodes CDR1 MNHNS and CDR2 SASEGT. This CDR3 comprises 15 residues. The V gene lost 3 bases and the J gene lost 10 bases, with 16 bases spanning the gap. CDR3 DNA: TGTGCCAGCAGTGACAGGGGTGGGCCATTATCACCCCTCCACTTT. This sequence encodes CASSDRGGPLSPLHF.

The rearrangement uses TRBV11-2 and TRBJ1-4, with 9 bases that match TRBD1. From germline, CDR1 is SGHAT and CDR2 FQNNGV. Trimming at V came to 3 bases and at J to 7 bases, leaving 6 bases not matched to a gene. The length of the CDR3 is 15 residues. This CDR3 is CASSFTGGRREKLFF. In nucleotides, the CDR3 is TGTGCCAGCAGCTTTACAGGGGGCAGGCGTGAAAAACTGTTTTTT.

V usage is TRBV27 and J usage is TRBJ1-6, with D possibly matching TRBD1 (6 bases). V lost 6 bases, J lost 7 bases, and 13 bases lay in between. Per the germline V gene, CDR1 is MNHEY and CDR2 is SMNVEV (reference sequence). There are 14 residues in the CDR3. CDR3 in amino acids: CASRAGTRNSPLHF. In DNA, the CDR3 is TGTGCCAGCAGAGCCGGGACAAGAAATTCACCCCTCCACTTT.